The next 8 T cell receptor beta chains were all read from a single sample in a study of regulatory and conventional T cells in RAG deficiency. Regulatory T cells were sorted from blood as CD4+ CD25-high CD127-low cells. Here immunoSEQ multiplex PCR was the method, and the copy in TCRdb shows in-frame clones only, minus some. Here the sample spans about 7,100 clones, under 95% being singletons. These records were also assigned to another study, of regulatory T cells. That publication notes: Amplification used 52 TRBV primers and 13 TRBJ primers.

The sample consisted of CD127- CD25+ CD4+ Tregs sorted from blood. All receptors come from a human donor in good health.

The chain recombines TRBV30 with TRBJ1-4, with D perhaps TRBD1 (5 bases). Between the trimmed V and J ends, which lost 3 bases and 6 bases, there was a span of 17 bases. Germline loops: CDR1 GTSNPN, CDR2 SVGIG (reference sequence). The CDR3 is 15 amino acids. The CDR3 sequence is CAWSPGFPGDEKLFF. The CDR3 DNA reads TGTGCCTGGAGCCCAGGTTTCCCGGGGGATGAAAAACTGTTTTTT.

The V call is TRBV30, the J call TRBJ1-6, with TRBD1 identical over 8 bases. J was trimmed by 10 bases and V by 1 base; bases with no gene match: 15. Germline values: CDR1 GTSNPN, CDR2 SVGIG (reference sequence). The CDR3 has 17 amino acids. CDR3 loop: CAWSARTGTGWRSPLHF. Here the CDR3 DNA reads TGTGCCTGGAGTGCTCGAACCGGGACAGGATGGAGGTCACCCCTCCACTTT. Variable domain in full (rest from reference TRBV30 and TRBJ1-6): SQTIHQWPATLVQPVGSPLSLECTVEGTSNPNLYWYRQAAGRGLQLLFYSVGIGQISSEVPQNLSASRPQDRQFILSSKKLLLSDSGFYLCAWSARTGTGWRSPLHFGNGTRLTVT.

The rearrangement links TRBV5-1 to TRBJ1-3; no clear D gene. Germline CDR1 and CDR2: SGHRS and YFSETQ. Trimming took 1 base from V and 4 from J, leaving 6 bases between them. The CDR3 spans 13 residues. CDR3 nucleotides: TGCGCCAGCAGCTTGTGGCAGGGAAACACCATATATTTT. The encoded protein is CASSLWQGNTIYF.

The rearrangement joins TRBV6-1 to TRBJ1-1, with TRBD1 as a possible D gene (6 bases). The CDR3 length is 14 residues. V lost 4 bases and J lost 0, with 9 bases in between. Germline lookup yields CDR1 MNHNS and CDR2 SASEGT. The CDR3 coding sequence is TGTGCCAGCAGTGGGACAGCTATGAACACTGAAGCTTTCTTT. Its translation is CASSGTAMNTEAFF.

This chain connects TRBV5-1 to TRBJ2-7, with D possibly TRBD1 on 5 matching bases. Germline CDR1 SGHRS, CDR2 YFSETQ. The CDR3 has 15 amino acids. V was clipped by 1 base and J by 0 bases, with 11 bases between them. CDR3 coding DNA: TGCGCCAGCAGCTTGCCTCGACAGAGCTCCTACGAGCAGTACTTC. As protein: CASSLPRQSSYEQYF.

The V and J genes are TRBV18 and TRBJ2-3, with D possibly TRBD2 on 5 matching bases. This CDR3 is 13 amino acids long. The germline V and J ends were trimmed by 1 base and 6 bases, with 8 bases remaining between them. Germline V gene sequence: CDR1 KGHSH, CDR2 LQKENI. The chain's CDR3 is CASSPRTGDTQYF. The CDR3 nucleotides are TGTGCCAGCTCACCACGGACTGGGGATACGCAGTATTTT.

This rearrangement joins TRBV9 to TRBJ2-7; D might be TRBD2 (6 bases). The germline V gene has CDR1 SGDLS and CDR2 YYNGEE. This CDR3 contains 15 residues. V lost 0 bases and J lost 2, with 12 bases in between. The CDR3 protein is CASSVAPSAPYEQYF. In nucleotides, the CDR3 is TGTGCCAGCAGCGTAGCTCCTAGCGCCCCCTACGAGCAGTACTTC.

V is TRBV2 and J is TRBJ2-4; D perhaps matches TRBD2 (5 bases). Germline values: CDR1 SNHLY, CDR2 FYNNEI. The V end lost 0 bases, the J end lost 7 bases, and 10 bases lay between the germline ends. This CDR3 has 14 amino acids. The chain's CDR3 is CASSEAQRENIQYF. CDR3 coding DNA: TGTGCCAGCAGTGAAGCGCAAAGGGAGAACATTCAGTACTTC.